One and the same sample provided the 8 T cell receptor beta chains below, sequenced in a study of shared clonotypes between healthy human individuals. TCRdb's copy holds only in-frame clones and misses some; the assay was immunoSEQ multiplex PCR. Of fewer than 1.8 million clones detected, about 98.5% appear once; the ten largest clones hold roughly 0.36%. The sequenced material came from naive CD4+ T cells sorted from blood. Subset indicated: CD45RA+ positively selected. The receptor source for this set is a man under 40 in good health.

The chain is built from TRBV2 and TRBJ1-1, with 8 bases fitting TRBD1. The CDR3 runs to 15 residues. Germline-derived CDR1 and CDR2 are SNHLY and FYNNEI. Trimming at V came to 7 bases and at J to 1 base, leaving 8 bases not matched to a gene. The CDR3 loop reads CASKKQGGENTEAFF. The CDR3 DNA follows: TGTGCCAGCAAAAAACAGGGGGGTGAGAACACTGAAGCTTTCTTT.

CDR3 coding DNA: TGTGCCAGCAGTTTTCAGTTCGACTATGGCTACACCTTC. As protein: CASSFQFDYGYTF. The chain links TRBV6-5 to TRBJ1-2, with D hard to call. V lost 4 bases, J lost 3 bases, and 9 bases lay in between. The CDR3 has 13 residues. Germline V gives CDR1 MNHEY, CDR2 SVGAGI.

This rearrangement joins TRBV15 to TRBJ2-7, with D hard to call. The CDR3 runs 15 residues. Germline values: CDR1 LNHNV, CDR2 YYDKDF (reference sequence). Trimming stripped 0 bases from V and 2 bases from J, with 11 bases between. CDR3 amino acids: CATSRDLGFTYEQYF. The CDR3 bases are TGTGCCACCAGCAGAGATTTGGGGTTCACCTACGAGCAGTACTTC.

The chain uses TRBV9 and TRBJ2-7; 7 bases agree with TRBD1. Germline CDR1 and CDR2: SGDLS and YYNGEE. This CDR3 comprises 12 residues. With V trimmed by 1 base and J by 5 bases, 0 bases remained unmatched. The DNA of the CDR3 is TGTGCCAGCAGCGTAACAGGGGACGAGCAGTACTTC. This sequence encodes CASSVTGDEQYF.

CDR3 amino acids: CASSLKGSYEQYF. CDR3 nucleotide sequence: TGTGCCAGCAGCTTGAAGGGAAGCTACGAGCAGTACTTC. The chain has TRBV5-4 and TRBJ2-7; D is unresolved. Trimming took off 1 base at V and 3 bases at J, with 8 bases between the two ends. Looked up from germline, CDR1 is SGHNT and CDR2 is YYREEE (reference sequence). The CDR3 has 13 residues.

As concerns this clone: Additional DNA sequences in this sample encode the identical CDR3. The V call is TRBV19, the J call TRBJ2-7; 12 nucleotides align to TRBD2. Germline V CDR1 and CDR2: LNHDA, SQIVND (reference sequence). The J segment lost 4 bases and the V segment lost 5 bases, leaving 0 bases of the junction unmatched. The CDR3 runs to 13 residues. CDR3 amino acids: CASSLAGGYEQYF. The CDR3 bases are TGTGCCAGTAGTCTAGCGGGAGGGTACGAGCAGTACTTC.

In this sample, this clone turned up once. The chain employs TRBV19 and TRBJ1-1, with TRBD1 identical over 8 bases. The V and J ends lost 5 bases and 7 bases, in that order; junction bases with no gene match: 15. CDR3 length: 16 residues. Germline V gene sequence: CDR1 LNHDA, CDR2 SQIVND (reference sequence). CDR3 bases: TGTGCCAGTAGTGCTTTTACCGGGACAGGAATTAATGAAGCTTTCTTT. Translated: CASSAFTGTGINEAFF. Complete variable domain (other parts from reference TRBV19 and TRBJ1-1): DGGITQSPKYLFRKEGQNVTLSCEQNLNHDAMYWYRQDPGQGLRLIYYSQIVNDFQKGDIAEGYSVSREKKESFPLTVTSAQKNPTAFYLCASSAFTGTGINEAFFGQGTRLTVV.

With respect to this clone: This CDR3 is also generated by other DNA sequences in the sample. The chain employs TRBV5-1 and TRBJ2-5; D gene uncertain. CDR1 and CDR2 (germline): SGHRS, YFSETQ. The CDR3 extends over 11 amino acids. V lost 1 base and J lost 5, with 3 bases in between. CDR3 residues: CASSLKETQYF. Written as DNA, the CDR3 is TGCGCCAGCAGCTTGAAGGAGACCCAGTACTTC.